This T cell receptor beta chain was sequenced during a study of blood T cells in healthy people across ages. Broader study findings: The recorded TCR beta diversity per million T cells decreased in a roughly linear manner with age.

V dropped 5 bases and J dropped 8 bases, with 15 bases sitting between them. The CDR3 covers 13 residues. Through a sample-barcoded 5' primer and a J-beta primer mix, a second PCR was run for roughly 6 to 11 cycles. Each CDR3 protein gets one entry after TCRdb re-called the 5' RACE reads with MiXCR. The table has around 1.1 million distinct CDR3 sequences, roughly two fifths seen once. This clonotype came up a few times. What it recognizes is unknown. This receptor was identified in a man aged 18 to 29 in good health. Sequencing used blood. The chain couples TRBV12-3 or TRBV12-4 to TRBJ1-2; TRBD1 is a possible D gene (5 bases). In nucleotides, the CDR3 is TGTGCCAGCAGTAGGGACGGACAATTGGGCTACACCTTC. Translation: CASSRDGQLGYTF.